The T cell receptor beta chain described here comes from a study of cytomegalovirus exposure and HLA in healthy donors. The PCR was carried out with 60 Vbeta primers and 13 Jbeta primers. Libraries were prepared by immunoSEQ multiplex PCR; TCRdb keeps only in-frame clonotypes and omits some of them. There are under 150,000 clones in the sample; 84% occur only once, and roughly 2.5% lies in the top ten. The TCR originated in a boy younger than 10 in good health and CMV-seronegative. Sequencing was carried out using PBMCs.

CDR3 DNA sequence: TGTGCCAGCAGCCTCCAGGGACTAGCGGGCGGCGCAGATACGCAGTATTTT. It is translated as CASSLQGLAGGADTQYF. This rearrangement joins TRBV11-3 to TRBJ2-3, with 12 bases fitting TRBD2. The CDR3 extends over 17 amino acids. Trimming at V came to 5 bases and at J to 4 bases, leaving 10 bases not matched to a gene. From germline, CDR1 is SGHNT and CDR2 YENEEA.